The next 31 T cell receptor beta chains were all read from a single sample in a study of CD8+CD57+ T cells in acquired aplastic anemia. Profiling of TCR beta VDJ combinations and CDR3 sequences used genomic DNA as template. One entry per CDR3 protein, called by TCRdb with MiXCR from the reads. The sample has 400,000 to 500,000 distinct CDR3 sequences; around 68% are singletons. Sequenced input: sorted CD4+, CD8+, or CD8+CD57+ T cells (not recorded which) from PBMCs. These receptors were taken from a human donor in good health, serving as a control.

The chain employs TRBV7-2 and TRBJ2-3; D ambiguous. The germline CDR1 and CDR2 sequences are SGHTA and FQGNSA. V was clipped by 10 bases and J by 2 bases, with 19 bases between them. The CDR3 has 15 residues. The CDR3 sequence: CTTNLGSGPTDTQYF. In nucleotides, the CDR3 is TGTACCACCAACTTAGGGTCGGGCCCCACAGATACGCAGTATTTT.

This clonotype was seen once. The chain carries TRBV2 and TRBJ2-1, with a tentative D call TRBD1 (6 bases). Trimming took 6 bases from V and 8 from J, leaving 14 bases between them. The CDR3 length is 13 residues. The V gene's germline CDR1 is SNHLY and CDR2 FYNNEI. Written as DNA, the CDR3 is TGTGCCAGCAGCGCCCCTCCAGGGGATGAGCAGTTCTTC. It translates to CASSAPPGDEQFF.

Regarding this clonotype: This sequence may be a read error, since a much larger clone differs from it by one base. The chain carries TRBV12-3 or TRBV12-4 and TRBJ1-1, with unresolved D. Trimming took off 7 bases at V and 1 base at J, with 13 bases between the two ends. The CDR3 runs 14 residues. The CDR3 sequence: CASTSVRQNTEAFF. For the CDR3, the DNA is TGTGCCAGCACTTCCGTGAGGCAGAACACTGAAGCTTTCTTT.

Concerning this clonotype itself: A much larger clone lies a single base off, so this may be a read error. The chain is built from TRBV30 and TRBJ1-5, with D maybe TRBD1 (6 bases). CDR1 and CDR2 from the germline V gene are GTSNPN and SVGIG (reference sequence). The CDR3 contains 13 residues. The CDR3 here is CVCQGTSNQPQHF. The CDR3 DNA reads as TGTGTCTGCCAAGGGACATCTAATCAGCCCCAGCATTTT.

This clonotype appeared many times. The rearrangement links TRBV4-3 to TRBJ1-4; D is unclear. Germline loops: CDR1 LGHNA, CDR2 YSLEER. CDR3 length: 16 amino acids. V lost 2 bases, J lost 5 bases, and 15 bases lay in between. The CDR3 nucleotides read TGCGCCAGCAGCCAAAGGGAGCGAACGGGGAATGAAAAACTGTTTTTT. It yields the protein CASSQRERTGNEKLFF.

The J gene is TRBJ1-2, the V gene TRBV7-2; D gene uncertain. CDR3 size: 15 residues. Germline V gene data show CDR1 as SGHTA and CDR2 as FQGNSA. V dropped 5 bases and J dropped 13 bases, with 26 bases sitting between them. The CDR3 DNA is TGTGCCAGCAGCCTGGATCAGCGGGCTTATGACTACACCACCTTC. This translates into CASSLDQRAYDYTTF.

This chain joins TRBV24-1 and TRBJ2-7; D may be TRBD1 (6 bases). The CDR3 contains 15 residues. Looked up from germline, CDR1 is KGHDR and CDR2 is SFDVKD. V lost 3 bases to trimming and J lost 10 bases, with 21 bases between them. DNA of the CDR3: TGTGCCACCAGTGATCCCGTGACAGGCCCCGAGGACCAGTACTTC. Translated, it gives CATSDPVTGPEDQYF.

In the case of this clonotype: A junction boundary mismatches the germline segment, possibly from a read error. V and J are TRBV6-1 and TRBJ1-2, with a weak D call TRBD1 (6 bases). Germline CDR1 MNHNS, CDR2 SASEGT. The CDR3 has 13 amino acids. CDR3 loop: CASSGGLNYGYAF. Written as DNA, the CDR3 is TGTGCCAGCAGCGGGGGCCTTAACTATGGCTACGCCTTC.

To note about this clonotype: One end of the junction fails to match germline, which may point to a read error. V usage is TRBV7-2 and J usage is TRBJ1-5; no reliable D call. The CDR3 extends over 14 amino acids. The germline V gene encodes CDR1 SGHTA and CDR2 FQGNSA. The CDR3 region is CASSLADHKQPHPF. CDR3 bases: TGTGCCAGCAGCTTAGCCGACCATAAACAGCCCCACCCTTTT.

This clonotype was counted ten times or more. The chain employs TRBV12-3 or TRBV12-4 and TRBJ1-3; D gene unclear. V was shortened by 2 bases and J by 2 bases, with 4 bases between the two germline ends. The CDR3 length is 13 residues. In nucleotides, the CDR3 is TGTGCCAGCAGTTTAAGGGCTGGAAACACCATATATTTT. This encodes CASSLRAGNTIYF.

The chain combines TRBV20-1 with TRBJ2-7; D remains ambiguous. V was trimmed by 8 bases and J by 5 bases, leaving 16 bases between them. The germline gives CDR1 DFQATT, CDR2 SNEGSKA (reference sequence). This CDR3 has 12 amino acids. CDR3 protein: CSFEASSNEQYF. For the CDR3, the DNA is TGCAGTTTTGAGGCTAGTTCTAACGAGCAGTACTTC.

This clonotype has just one count. Germline is not matched at one junction end, which may reflect a read error. The rearrangement links TRBV9 to TRBJ2-7; 10 bases are shared with TRBD2. The CDR3 contains 14 residues. Germline-derived CDR1 and CDR2 are SGDLS and YYNGEE. The chain's CDR3 is CVSSVVELAGEQYF. In nucleotides, the CDR3 is TGTGTCAGCAGCGTAGTCGAGCTAGCGGGGGAGCAGTACTTT.

This clonotype occurred once. The J gene is TRBJ1-4, the V gene TRBV5-8; D not resolved. CDR1 is SGHTS and CDR2 is YDEGEE in the germline V gene. Trimming took off 4 bases at V and 3 bases at J, with 13 bases between the two ends. This CDR3 contains 15 residues. CDR3 sequence (DNA): TGTGCCAGCAGCGTGGGAGGACGCTCTAATGAAAAACTGTTTTTT. Residues: CASSVGGRSNEKLFF.

To note about this clonotype: The CDR3 ends on some other residue instead of the conserved phenylalanine or tryptophan, so this is likely a read error. The chain couples TRBV7-3 to TRBJ2-3; D is possibly TRBD1 (5 bases). Looked up from germline, CDR1 is SGHTA and CDR2 is FQGTGA. V gave up 5 bases and J gave up 2 bases, with 8 bases separating them. This CDR3 spans 13 amino acids. The DNA of the CDR3 is TGTGCCAGCAGCGACAGAGACACAGATACGCAGTATGTT. Amino acid sequence: CASSDRDTDTQYV.

The chain recombines TRBV6-6 with TRBJ2-6; perhaps TRBD1 as D (6 bases). This CDR3 has 16 residues. Deletions cut 7 bases from V and 0 bases from J, with 13 bases between. Germline CDR1 MNHNY, CDR2 SVGAGI (reference sequence). The CDR3 spells CASIVRDTSGANVLTF. DNA of the CDR3: TGTGCCAGCATAGTCCGGGACACCTCTGGGGCCAACGTCCTGACTTTC.

Worth noting for this clonotype: One end of the junction does not line up with germline, which may come from a read error. The chain employs TRBV5-1 and TRBJ1-2, with D unresolved. Germline lookup yields CDR1 SGHRS and CDR2 YFSETQ. This CDR3 has 13 residues. The CDR3 spells CASSTVGIYDYTF. The DNA of the CDR3 is TGTGCCAGCAGCACCGTGGGTATCTATGACTACACCTTC.

This clonotype was picked up many times. The J gene is TRBJ1-3, the V gene TRBV7-9; D is unresolved. The germline V gene encodes CDR1 SEHNR and CDR2 FQNEAQ (reference sequence). V lost 5 bases and J 0 bases, leaving 11 bases between the germline ends. This CDR3 region has 15 residues. The CDR3 DNA reads TGTGCCAGCAGCCTTAGACCGAGCTCTGGAAACACCATATATTTT. It is translated as CASSLRPSSGNTIYF.

A note on this clonotype: The junction departs from the called germline gene at one end, perhaps through a read error. This chain's CDR3 is CASSASGKAGYPQYF. CDR3 DNA sequence: TGTGCCAGCAGCGCCAGTGGCAAGGCTGGCTACCCCCAGTACTTC. The gene calls are TRBV15 and TRBJ2-7; D unresolved. Germline V CDR1 and CDR2: LNHNV, YYDKDF (reference sequence). This CDR3 has 15 amino acids.

Comment on this clonotype: The junction and the germline gene differ at one end; a read error may be behind it. The V gene is TRBV5-1, the J gene TRBJ1-4; D gene uncertain. Looked up from germline, CDR1 is SGHRS and CDR2 is YFSETQ. The CDR3 contains 14 residues. The CDR3 loop reads CASSLAATVEKLFF. The CDR3 nucleotides are TGTGCCAGCAGCTTAGCGGCAACAGTAGAAAAACTGTTTTTT.

This clonotype was detected only a few times. V is TRBV20-1 and J is TRBJ2-5; TRBD1 matches at 8 bases. Germline loops: CDR1 DFQATT, CDR2 SNEGSKA (reference sequence). The length of the CDR3 is 16 residues. The trim removed 6 bases at V and 5 bases at J, leaving 17 bases unmatched. CDR3 DNA: TGCAGTGCCCCACCCAGCGGACAGGGTGGATACGAGACCCAGTACTTC. Its protein is CSAPPSGQGGYETQYF.

In regard to this clonotype: The germline gene is not matched at one end of the junction; a read error may be the cause. The chain uses TRBV5-4 and TRBJ1-5, with D perhaps matching TRBD1 (6 bases). Germline V lookup: CDR1 SGHNT, CDR2 YYREEE (reference sequence). The CDR3 covers 12 residues. The CDR3 here is CASTLDGGAQHF. The CDR3 DNA follows: TGTGCCAGCACCTTGGACGGGGGCGCCCAGCATTTT. Full variable domain (rest looked up from reference TRBV5-4 and TRBJ1-5): ETGVTQSPTHLIKTRGQQVTLRCSSQSGHNTVSWYQQALGQGPQFIFQYYREEENGRGNFPPRFSGLQFPNYSSELNVNALELDDSALYLCASTLDGGAQHFGDGTRLSIL.

Remarks on this clonotype: One end of the junction varies from germline; a read error may be responsible. CDR3 residues: CASSLRSSGGPGAF. The CDR3 bases are TGTGCCAGCAGCCTCCGTAGCAGCGGGGGTCCTGGTGCCTTC. The chain has TRBV9 and TRBJ1-2; a weak D match, TRBD1 (5 bases). Germline CDR1 reads SGDLS; CDR2 reads YYNGEE. The CDR3 covers 14 residues.

V is TRBV19 and J is TRBJ2-7; possibly TRBD2 for D (6 bases). Trimming removed 4 bases from V and 7 bases from J, with 14 bases in between. CDR1 is LNHDA and CDR2 is SQIVND in the germline V gene (reference sequence). There are 13 residues in the CDR3. This CDR3 is CASSSDFGGEQYF. The CDR3 coding sequence is TGTGCCAGTAGTAGTGATTTCGGGGGTGAGCAGTACTTC.

This clonotype was picked up many times. The genes are TRBV10-3 and TRBJ1-6, with D perhaps TRBD1 (5 bases). The V end was cut by 9 bases, the J end by 8 bases, with 14 bases between. CDR1 is ENHRY, CDR2 SYGVKD, per germline. The CDR3 contains 13 residues. In DNA, the CDR3 is TGTGCCATAAAAGGGGTGTTTGATTCACCCCTCCACTTT. Protein product: CAIKGVFDSPLHF.

The table lists this clonotype with a count of one. This chain joins TRBV2 and TRBJ1-6; tentatively, D is TRBD1 (6 bases). Germline values: CDR1 SNHLY, CDR2 FYNNEI. With 4 bases removed from V and 8 bases from J, the gap between germline ends came to 12 bases. This CDR3 is 14 amino acids long. The CDR3 region is CASSVGQNDSPLHF. For the CDR3, the DNA is TGTGCCAGCAGTGTGGGACAAAACGATTCACCCCTCCACTTT.

The chain has TRBV12-3 or TRBV12-4 and TRBJ2-1; 10 nucleotides line up with TRBD1. V trimming: 6 bases; J trimming: 6 bases; junction bases outside the gene matches: 8. CDR3 length equals 15 residues. The DNA of the CDR3 is TGTGCCAGCAGCCTCCGACAGGGGGCGGTCAATGAGCAGTTCTTC. Translation gives CASSLRQGAVNEQFF.

This clonotype was recorded many times. The CDR3 coding sequence is TGTGCCAGCCGGGGAGTACTGAGCTCTGGGGCCAACGTCCTGACTTTC. Translation gives CASRGVLSSGANVLTF. The chain carries TRBV6-5 and TRBJ2-6; maybe TRBD2 (5 bases). CDR1 MNHEY and CDR2 SVGAGI come from the germline V gene. Trimming shortened V by 8 bases and J by 0 bases, and 14 bases separated the two germline ends. This CDR3 has 16 residues.

This clonotype was seen many times. The gene calls are TRBV10-3 and TRBJ2-7; no clear D gene. V was shortened by 0 bases and J by 0 bases, with 9 bases between the two germline ends. Germline CDR1 ENHRY, CDR2 SYGVKD. This CDR3 is 15 amino acids long. CDR3 DNA sequence: TGTGCCATCAGTGAGTCTAACAGAGGCTCCTACGAGCAGTACTTC. Amino acid sequence: CAISESNRGSYEQYF.

Worth noting for this clonotype: Germline is not matched at one junction end, which may reflect a read error. The J gene is TRBJ2-1, the V gene TRBV2; D is perhaps TRBD2 (5 bases). Germline V CDR1 and CDR2: SNHLY, FYNNEI. This CDR3 has 13 residues. CDR3 protein: CASSDHRGNDQTF. In DNA, the CDR3 is TGTGCCAGCAGTGATCACCGAGGGAATGACCAGACCTTC. The full variable domain, in which reference TRBV2 and TRBJ2-1 provide the parts outside the CDR3, is EPEVTQTPSHQVTQMGQEVILRCVPISNHLYFYWYRQILGQKVEFLVSFYNNEISEKSEIFDDQFSVERPDGSNFTLKIRSTKLEDSAMYFCASSDHRGNDQTFGPGTRLTVL.

The CDR3 nucleotides read TGTGCCAGCGGGGGACGACAGTATGGTTCACCCCTCCAGACTTTC. It specifies CASGGRQYGSPLQTF. The chain carries TRBV9 and TRBJ2-6, with D perhaps matching TRBD1 or TRBD2 (5 bases each). The CDR3 is 15 residues long. In germline, CDR1 is SGDLS, CDR2 YYNGEE. The germline V and J ends were trimmed by 7 bases and 18 bases, with 29 bases remaining between them. Full variable domain (outside the CDR3, taken from reference TRBV9 and TRBJ2-6): DSGVTQTPKHLITATGQRVTLRCSPRSGDLSVYWYQQSLDQGLQFLIQYYNGEERAKGNILERFSAQQFPDLHSELNLSSLELGDSALYFCASGGRQYGSPLQTFGAGSRLTVL.

This clonotype has ten or more counts. The chain uses TRBV7-2 and TRBJ2-7; 7 bases agree with TRBD1. Per the germline V gene, CDR1 is SGHTA and CDR2 is FQGNSA. The CDR3 sequence is 15 residues long. With 6 bases clipped from V and 0 bases from J, the junction kept 8 bases outside the gene matches. The CDR3 sequence is CASRLSRDSSYEQYF. The CDR3 bases are TGTGCCAGCAGGTTAAGCCGGGACAGCTCCTACGAGCAGTACTTC.